This TCR beta chain stems from a study of T cell responses to AZD1222 COVID-19 vaccine. General study points: The breadth and depth of Spike-specific TCRs increased once two AZD1222 doses had been given. Sampling that yielded the repertoires occurred only after the peak T cell response. The reported proportion of spike-specific TCRs targeting unmutated variant regions was nearly half. The span of vaccine-associated CD4 TCRs extended across spike, with dominance at 160-218 and 743-854.

The assay was immunoSEQ multiplex PCR, and TCRdb's table has in-frame clones only and misses some. The table shows about 150,000 clones, with approximately 88% occurring only once. Points on this clone: Its specificity is not known.

The germline V gene encodes CDR1 SGHVS and CDR2 FNYEAQ. The CDR3 totals 12 residues. Trimming took off 5 bases at V and 3 bases at J, with 8 bases between the two ends. The V call is TRBV7-6, the J call TRBJ2-7; no definite D call. The sequence was collected from an adult in good health. Here the sequenced sample was peripheral blood, taken on day 0 of MenACWY control vaccination. In nucleotides, the CDR3 is TGTGCCAGCAGCCCCCAACGCTACGAGCAGTACTTC. It translates to CASSPQRYEQYF.